This is a list of T cell receptor beta chains from one sample in a study of blood T cells in healthy people across ages. TCRdb re-called the 5' RACE reads through MiXCR, storing one row per CDR3 protein. Among about a million distinct CDR3 sequences listed, less than 45% were seen once. Sequencing was carried out using blood. These receptors all come from a man aged 18 to 30 in good health. The CDR3 runs from the conserved cysteine through the conserved F or W. A D gene is named only where the DNA matches it firmly. Some rows have no size entry. The others give once, few or many, or a class for an expanded clone.

J	size	D	V	DNA	CDR3
TRBJ2-3	.	.	TRBV7-9	TGTGCCAGCAGCGCCCAGTGGGATGTGGGGACTCCAGTAAGCACAGATACGCAGTATTTT	CASSAQWDVGTPVSTDTQYF
TRBJ2-3	.	.	TRBV7-2	TGTGCCAGCAGCTCTGAGGGGGGCGCGCATACGCAGTATTTT	CASSSEGGAHTQYF
TRBJ2-7	few	TRBD1	TRBV13	TGTGCCAGCAGCCCGACAGGGCATCCTTACGAGCAGTACTTC	CASSPTGHPYEQYF
TRBJ2-7	.	TRBD2	TRBV7-2	TGTGCCAGCACTCTATTTAGCGGGGGGCGTTCCTACGAGCAGTACTTC	CASTLFSGGRSYEQYF
TRBJ2-7	.	TRBD1	TRBV9	TGTGCCAGCAGCGCGACTCCCGGGACAGGTTACGAGCAGTACTTC	CASSATPGTGYEQYF
TRBJ2-3	few	TRBD1	TRBV20-1	TGCAGTGCCGAGGGGGCAGGGCGGACAGATACGCAGTATTTT	CSAEGAGRTDTQYF
TRBJ1-5	.	.	TRBV12-3/TRBV12-4	TGTGCCAGCAGTTTGCGGGGTGAGGGCAATCAGCCCCAGCATTTT	CASSLRGEGNQPQHF
TRBJ2-5	.	.	TRBV7-7	TGTGCTAGCAGCTTATATGGCGGCGACCAAGAGACCCAGTACTTC	CASSLYGGDQETQYF
TRBJ1-1	few	.	TRBV6-5	TGTGCCAGCAGTTACTCTGCCTCGTATACCACTGAAGCTTTCTTT	CASSYSASYTTEAFF
TRBJ2-3	.	TRBD1	TRBV6-6	TGTGCCAGCGGACAGGGGAGTGTGGCAGATACGCAGTATTTT	CASGQGSVADTQYF
TRBJ1-2	.	.	TRBV20-1	TGCAGTGCTAGAGATCTGCGGGTTAACTATGGCTACACCTTC	CSARDLRVNYGYTF
TRBJ2-1	.	TRBD1	TRBV7-2	TGTGCCAGCAGCTTCGACAGGGTTTCGTACAATGAGCAGTTCTTC	CASSFDRVSYNEQFF